This T cell receptor beta chain is from a study of T-cell memory formation after mild COVID-19. On this clonotype itself: The antigen is undetermined.

Study outcomes and limitations: There was no confirmation that second-wave clones peaking on day 37 were SARS-CoV-2 specific.

The CDR3 is made up of 14 amino acids. Per germline, CDR1 MNHEY and CDR2 SVGAGI. The V gene lost 6 bases and the J gene lost 1 base, with 12 bases spanning the gap. MiXCR was run by TCRdb on the 5' RACE reads, yielding one entry per CDR3 protein. This repertoire shows around 440,000 distinct CDR3 sequences, 15% to 20% found once; its top ten account for 9% to 15%. Sequenced material: PBMCs or a T cell subset sorted from them (not recorded which). The sequence was collected from an adult woman who had mild COVID-19 (a few samples of this study predate the infection). Cell type and time point are not known. The chain has TRBV6-5 and TRBJ1-2; D is perhaps TRBD1 (5 bases). As DNA, the CDR3 is TGTGCCAGCAGCATTGGGACGGTTAACTATGGCTACACCTTC. It encodes CASSIGTVNYGYTF.